This T cell receptor beta chain was captured in a study of T cells in Graves' hyperthyroidism and ophthalmopathy. The study's findings and limits: Onset of ophthalmopathy came a median 6.5 months after the model predicted it.

Amplified TCR beta CDR3 regions derived from RNA transcripts. HTBI primers drove first-round RT-PCR of the TCR CDR3. TCRdb reanalysed the multiplex PCR reads using MiXCR and keeps one entry per CDR3 protein. The sample gives roughly 740,000 distinct CDR3 sequences, over 15% of which show up once; around 7.7% is in the top ten. This clonotype was seen more than once but under ten times. Its antigen is not known. This CDR3 has 14 amino acids. CDR1 LNHNV and CDR2 YYDKDF come from the germline V gene (reference sequence). Between the trimmed V and J ends, which lost 5 bases and 5 bases, there was a span of 12 bases. Calling Graves' hyperthyroidism stable meant ophthalmopathy did not progress within 18 months. Lactation, pregnancy, other autoimmune disease or uncontrolled infection led to exclusion of patients. Thyroid ultrasound, orbital computed tomography, clinical symptoms, and serum thyroxine and TRAb underpinned diagnoses.

The chain has TRBV15 and TRBJ2-2, with a tentative D call TRBD1 (6 bases). The sequenced material came from blood. The TCR originated in a man in his late teens or twenties with Graves' hyperthyroidism. CDR3 in DNA: TGTGCCACCAGCGATTCAGGGGCGACCGGGGAGCTGTTTTTT. Encoded protein: CATSDSGATGELFF. The full variable domain, with the rest looked up from reference TRBV15 and TRBJ2-2, is DAMVIQNPRYQVTQFGKPVTLSCSQTLNHNVMYWYQQKSSQAPKLLFHYYDKDFNNEADTPDNFQSRRPNTSFCFLDIRSPGLGDTAMYLCATSDSGATGELFFGEGSRLTVL.